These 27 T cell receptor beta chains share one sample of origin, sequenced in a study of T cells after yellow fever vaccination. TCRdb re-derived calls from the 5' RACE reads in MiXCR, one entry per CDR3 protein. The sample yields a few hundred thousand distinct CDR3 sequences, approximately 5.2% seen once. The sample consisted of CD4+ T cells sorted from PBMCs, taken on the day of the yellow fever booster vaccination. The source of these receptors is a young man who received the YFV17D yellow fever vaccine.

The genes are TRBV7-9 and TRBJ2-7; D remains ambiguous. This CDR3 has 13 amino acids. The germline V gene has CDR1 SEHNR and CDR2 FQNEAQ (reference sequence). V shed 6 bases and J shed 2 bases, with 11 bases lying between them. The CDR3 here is CASRESPAYEQYF. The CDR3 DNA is TGTGCCAGCAGGGAAAGTCCTGCCTACGAGCAGTACTTC.

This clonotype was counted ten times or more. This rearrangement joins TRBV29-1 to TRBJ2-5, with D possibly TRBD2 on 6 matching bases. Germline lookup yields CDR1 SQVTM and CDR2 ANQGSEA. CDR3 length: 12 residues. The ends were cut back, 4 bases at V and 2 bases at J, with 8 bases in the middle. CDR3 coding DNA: TGCAGCGTTGCGGGACTGCAAGAGACCCAGTACTTC. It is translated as CSVAGLQETQYF.

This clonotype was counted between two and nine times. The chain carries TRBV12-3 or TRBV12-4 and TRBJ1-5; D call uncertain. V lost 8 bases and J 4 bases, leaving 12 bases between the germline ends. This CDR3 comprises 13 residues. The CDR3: CASSGRENQPQHF. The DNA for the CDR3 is TGTGCCAGCTCCGGGCGGGAAAATCAGCCCCAGCATTTT.

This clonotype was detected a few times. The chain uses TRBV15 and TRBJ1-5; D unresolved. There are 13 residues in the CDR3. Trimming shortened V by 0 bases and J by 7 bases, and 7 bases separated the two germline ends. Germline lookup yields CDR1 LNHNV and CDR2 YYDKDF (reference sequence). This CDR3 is CATSRDRVQPQHF. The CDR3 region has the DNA TGTGCCACCAGCAGAGATAGGGTCCAGCCCCAGCATTTT.

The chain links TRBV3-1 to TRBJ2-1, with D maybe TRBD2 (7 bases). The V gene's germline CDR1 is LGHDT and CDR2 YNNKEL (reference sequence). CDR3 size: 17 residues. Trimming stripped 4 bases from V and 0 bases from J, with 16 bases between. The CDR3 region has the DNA TGTGCCAGCAGCCTCCAGAGGGGGGGGAGCTCCTACAATGAGCAGTTCTTC. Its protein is CASSLQRGGSSYNEQFF.

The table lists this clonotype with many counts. This CDR3 reads CASSPWGVTNIQYF. The CDR3 DNA sequence: TGTGCCAGCAGCCCATGGGGGGTTACAAACATTCAGTACTTC. The chain carries TRBV5-6 and TRBJ2-4, with D possibly being TRBD2 (6 bases). The V end was cut by 4 bases, the J end by 6 bases, with 14 bases between. Per germline, CDR1 SGHDT and CDR2 YYEEEE. This CDR3 spans 14 amino acids.

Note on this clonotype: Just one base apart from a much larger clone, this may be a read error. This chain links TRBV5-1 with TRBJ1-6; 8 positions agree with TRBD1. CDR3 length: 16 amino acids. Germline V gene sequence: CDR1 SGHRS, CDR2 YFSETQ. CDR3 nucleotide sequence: TGCGCCAGCGGCTTGGCCGGGGACAGGACCCTTTCACCCCTCCACTTT. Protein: CASGLAGDRTLSPLHF.

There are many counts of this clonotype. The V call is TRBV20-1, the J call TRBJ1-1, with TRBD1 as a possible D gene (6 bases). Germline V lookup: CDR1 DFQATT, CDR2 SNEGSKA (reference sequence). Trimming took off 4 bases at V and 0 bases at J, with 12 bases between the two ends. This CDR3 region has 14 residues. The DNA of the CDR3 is TGCAGTGCTAAACAGGGACCCATGAACACTGAAGCTTTCTTT. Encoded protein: CSAKQGPMNTEAFF.

Written as DNA, the CDR3 is TGTGCCTGGAGTGTGAGTGGCGGCTATGGCTACACCTTC. It translates to CAWSVSGGYGYTF. V gene TRBV30 combines with J gene TRBJ1-2; no clear D gene. This CDR3 has 13 residues. V lost 0 bases and J 4 bases, leaving 9 bases between the germline ends. From germline, CDR1 is GTSNPN and CDR2 SVGIG (reference sequence).

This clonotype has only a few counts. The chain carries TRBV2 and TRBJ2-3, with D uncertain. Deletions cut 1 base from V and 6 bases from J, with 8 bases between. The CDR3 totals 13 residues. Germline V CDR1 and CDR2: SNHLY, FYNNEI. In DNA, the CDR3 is TGTGCCAGCAGTGAAGGGGGATGGGATACGCAGTATTTT. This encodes CASSEGGWDTQYF.

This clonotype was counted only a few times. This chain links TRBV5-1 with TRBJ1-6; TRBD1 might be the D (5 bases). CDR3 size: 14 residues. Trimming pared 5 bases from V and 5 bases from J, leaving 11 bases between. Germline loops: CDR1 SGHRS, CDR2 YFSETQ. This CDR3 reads CASRTQGDNSPLHF. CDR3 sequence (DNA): TGCGCCAGCAGGACTCAGGGAGATAATTCACCCCTCCACTTT.

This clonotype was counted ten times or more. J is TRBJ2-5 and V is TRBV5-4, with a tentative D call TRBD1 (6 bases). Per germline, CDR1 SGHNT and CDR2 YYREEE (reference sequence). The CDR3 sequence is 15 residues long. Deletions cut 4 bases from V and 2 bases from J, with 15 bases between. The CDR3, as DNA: TGTGCCAGCAGCCCCGGGACACAGAGTCAAGAGACCCAGTACTTC. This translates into CASSPGTQSQETQYF. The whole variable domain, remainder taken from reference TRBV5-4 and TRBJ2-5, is ETGVTQSPTHLIKTRGQQVTLRCSSQSGHNTVSWYQQALGQGPQFIFQYYREEENGRGNFPPRFSGLQFPNYSSELNVNALELDDSALYLCASSPGTQSQETQYFGPGTRLLVL.

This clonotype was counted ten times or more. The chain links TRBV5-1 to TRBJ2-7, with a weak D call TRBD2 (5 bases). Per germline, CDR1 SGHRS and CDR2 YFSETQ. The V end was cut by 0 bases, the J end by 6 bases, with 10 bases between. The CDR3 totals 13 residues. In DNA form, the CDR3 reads TGCGCCAGCAGCTTGGGCGGGTCGGGCGAGCAGTACGTC. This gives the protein CASSLGGSGEQYV.

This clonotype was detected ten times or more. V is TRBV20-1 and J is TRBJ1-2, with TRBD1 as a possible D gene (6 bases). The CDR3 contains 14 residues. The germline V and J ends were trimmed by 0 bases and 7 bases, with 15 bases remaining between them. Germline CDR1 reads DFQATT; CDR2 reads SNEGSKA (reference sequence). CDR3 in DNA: TGCAGTGCTAGAGATAGGGGGGGGACCGTTGGCTACACCTTC. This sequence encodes CSARDRGGTVGYTF.

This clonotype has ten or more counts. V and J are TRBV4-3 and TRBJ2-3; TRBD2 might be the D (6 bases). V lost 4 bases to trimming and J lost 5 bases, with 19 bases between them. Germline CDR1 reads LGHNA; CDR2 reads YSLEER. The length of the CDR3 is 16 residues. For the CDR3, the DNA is TGCGCCAGCAGCCGGGCAGGGAGGACCTCGGGAGATACGCAGTATTTT. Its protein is CASSRAGRTSGDTQYF.

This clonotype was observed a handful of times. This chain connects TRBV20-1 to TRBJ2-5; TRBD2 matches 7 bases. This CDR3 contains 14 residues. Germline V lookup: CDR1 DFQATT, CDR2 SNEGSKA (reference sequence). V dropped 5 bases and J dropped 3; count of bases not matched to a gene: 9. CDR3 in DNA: TGCAGTGCTGCGGGCGCCAGCGGGGAAGAGACCCAGTACTTC. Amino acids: CSAAGASGEETQYF.

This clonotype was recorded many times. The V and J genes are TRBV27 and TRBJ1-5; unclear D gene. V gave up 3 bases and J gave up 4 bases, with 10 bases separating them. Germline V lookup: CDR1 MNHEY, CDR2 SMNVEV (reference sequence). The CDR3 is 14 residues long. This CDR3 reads CASSLGGTNQPQHF. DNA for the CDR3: TGTGCCAGCAGTTTGGGCGGAACAAATCAGCCCCAGCATTTT.

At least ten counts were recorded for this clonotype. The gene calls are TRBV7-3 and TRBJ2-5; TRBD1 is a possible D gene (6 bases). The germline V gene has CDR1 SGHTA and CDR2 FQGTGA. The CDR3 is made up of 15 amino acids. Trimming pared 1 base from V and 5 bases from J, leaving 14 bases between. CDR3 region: CASSLNRGGMETQYF. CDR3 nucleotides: TGTGCCAGCAGCTTAAACCGAGGGGGTATGGAGACCCAGTACTTC.

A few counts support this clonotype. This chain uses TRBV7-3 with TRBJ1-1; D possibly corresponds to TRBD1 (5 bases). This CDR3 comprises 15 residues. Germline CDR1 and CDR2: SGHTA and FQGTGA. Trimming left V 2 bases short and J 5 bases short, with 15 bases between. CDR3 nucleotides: TGTGCCAGCAGCTTATATCCGGGGCGTGTTACTGAAGCTTTCTTT. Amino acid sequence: CASSLYPGRVTEAFF.

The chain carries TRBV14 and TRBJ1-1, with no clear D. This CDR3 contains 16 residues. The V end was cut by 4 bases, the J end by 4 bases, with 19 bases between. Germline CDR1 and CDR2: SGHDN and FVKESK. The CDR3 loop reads CASSPLIGRGGTEAFF. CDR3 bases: TGTGCCAGCAGCCCCCTTATAGGACGCGGAGGCACTGAAGCTTTCTTT.

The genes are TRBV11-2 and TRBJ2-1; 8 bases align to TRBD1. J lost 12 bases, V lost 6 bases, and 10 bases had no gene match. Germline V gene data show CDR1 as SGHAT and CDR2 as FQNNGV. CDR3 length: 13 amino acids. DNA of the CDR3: TGTGCCAGCAGTCTAAGACAGGGGCTAAGGCAGTTCTTC. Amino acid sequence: CASSLRQGLRQFF.

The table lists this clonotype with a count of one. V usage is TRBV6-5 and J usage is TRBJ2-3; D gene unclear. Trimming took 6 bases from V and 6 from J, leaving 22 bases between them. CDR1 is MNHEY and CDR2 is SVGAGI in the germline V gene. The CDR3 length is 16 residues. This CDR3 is CASRIMGGPQTDTQYF. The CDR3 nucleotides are TGTGCCAGCAGAATTATGGGCGGTCCCCAGACGGATACGCAGTATTTT.

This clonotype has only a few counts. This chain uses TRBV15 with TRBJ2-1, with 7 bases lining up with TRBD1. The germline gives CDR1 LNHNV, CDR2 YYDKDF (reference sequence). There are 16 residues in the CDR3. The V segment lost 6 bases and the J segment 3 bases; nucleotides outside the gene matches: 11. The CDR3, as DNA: TGTGCCACCAGGAGAACCGGGACAGAGGACTACAATGAGCAGTTCTTC. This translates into CATRRTGTEDYNEQFF. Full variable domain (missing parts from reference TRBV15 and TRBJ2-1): DAMVIQNPRYQVTQFGKPVTLSCSQTLNHNVMYWYQQKSSQAPKLLFHYYDKDFNNEADTPDNFQSRRPNTSFCFLDIRSPGLGDTAMYLCATRRTGTEDYNEQFFGPGTRLTVL.

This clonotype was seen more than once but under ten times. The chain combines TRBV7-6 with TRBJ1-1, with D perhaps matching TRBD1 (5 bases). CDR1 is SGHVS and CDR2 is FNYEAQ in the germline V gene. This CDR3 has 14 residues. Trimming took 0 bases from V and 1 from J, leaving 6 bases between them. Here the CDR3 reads CASSLAQGNTEAFF. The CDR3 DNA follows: TGTGCCAGCAGCTTAGCTCAGGGGAACACTGAAGCTTTCTTT.

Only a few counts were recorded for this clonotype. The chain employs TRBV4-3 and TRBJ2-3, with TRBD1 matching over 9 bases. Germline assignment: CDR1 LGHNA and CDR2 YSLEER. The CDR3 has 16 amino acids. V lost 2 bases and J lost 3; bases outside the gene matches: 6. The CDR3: CASSQLGTGMTDTQYF. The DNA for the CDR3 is TGCGCCAGCAGCCAATTGGGGACAGGGATGACAGATACGCAGTATTTT.

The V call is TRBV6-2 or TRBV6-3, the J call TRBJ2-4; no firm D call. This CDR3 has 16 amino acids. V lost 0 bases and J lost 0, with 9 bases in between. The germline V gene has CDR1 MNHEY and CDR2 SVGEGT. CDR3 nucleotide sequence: TGTGCCAGCAGTTACTCGTCTTCGGGAGCCAAAAACATTCAGTACTTC. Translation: CASSYSSSGAKNIQYF.

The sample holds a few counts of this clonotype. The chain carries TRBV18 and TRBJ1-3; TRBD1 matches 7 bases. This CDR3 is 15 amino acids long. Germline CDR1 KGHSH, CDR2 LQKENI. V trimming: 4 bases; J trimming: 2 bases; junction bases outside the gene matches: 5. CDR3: CASSHPTGPGNTIYF. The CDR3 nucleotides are TGTGCCAGCTCACACCCGACAGGGCCTGGAAACACCATATATTTT.